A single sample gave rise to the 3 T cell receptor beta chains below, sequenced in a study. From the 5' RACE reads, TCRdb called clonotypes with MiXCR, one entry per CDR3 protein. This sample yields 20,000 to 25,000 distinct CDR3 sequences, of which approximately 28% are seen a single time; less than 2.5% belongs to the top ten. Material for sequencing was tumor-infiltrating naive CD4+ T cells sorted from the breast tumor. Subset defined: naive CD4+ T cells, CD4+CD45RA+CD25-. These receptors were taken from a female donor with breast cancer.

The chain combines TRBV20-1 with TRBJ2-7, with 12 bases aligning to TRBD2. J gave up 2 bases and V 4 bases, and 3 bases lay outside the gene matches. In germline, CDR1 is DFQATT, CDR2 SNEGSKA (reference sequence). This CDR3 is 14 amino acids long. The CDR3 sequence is CSAIGLAGTYEQYF. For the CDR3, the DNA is TGCAGTGCTATAGGACTAGCGGGAACCTACGAGCAGTACTTC.

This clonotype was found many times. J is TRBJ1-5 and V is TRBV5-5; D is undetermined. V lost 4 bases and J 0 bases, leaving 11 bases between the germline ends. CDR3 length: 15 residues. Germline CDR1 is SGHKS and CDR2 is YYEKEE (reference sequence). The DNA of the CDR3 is TGTGCCAGCAGCCCCGGAGAAAATAGCAATCAGCCCCAGCATTTT. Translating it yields CASSPGENSNQPQHF.

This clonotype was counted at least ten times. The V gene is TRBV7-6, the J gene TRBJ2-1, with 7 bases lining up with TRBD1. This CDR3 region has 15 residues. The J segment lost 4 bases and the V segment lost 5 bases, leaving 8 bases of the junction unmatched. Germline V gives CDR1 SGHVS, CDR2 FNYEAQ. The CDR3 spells CASSPRTGPYNEQFF. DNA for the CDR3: TGTGCCAGCAGCCCGAGGACAGGTCCGTACAATGAGCAGTTCTTC.